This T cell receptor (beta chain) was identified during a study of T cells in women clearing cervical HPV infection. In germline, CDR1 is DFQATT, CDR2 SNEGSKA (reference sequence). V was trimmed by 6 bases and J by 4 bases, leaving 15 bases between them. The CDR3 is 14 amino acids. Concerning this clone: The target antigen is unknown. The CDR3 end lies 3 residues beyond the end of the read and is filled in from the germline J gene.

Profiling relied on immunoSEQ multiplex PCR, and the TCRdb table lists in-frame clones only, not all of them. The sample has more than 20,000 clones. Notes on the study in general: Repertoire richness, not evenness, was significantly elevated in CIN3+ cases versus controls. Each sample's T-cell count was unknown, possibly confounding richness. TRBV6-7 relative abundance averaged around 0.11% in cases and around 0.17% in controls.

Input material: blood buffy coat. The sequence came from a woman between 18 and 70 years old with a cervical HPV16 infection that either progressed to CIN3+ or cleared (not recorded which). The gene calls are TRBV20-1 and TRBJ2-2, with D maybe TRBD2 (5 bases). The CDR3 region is CSAYAAATTGELFF. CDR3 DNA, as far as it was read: TGCAGTGCCTACGCAGCGGCTACCACCGGGGAG.